This entry lists 23 T cell receptor beta chains sequenced from one sample in a study of T cell repertoires in ileal Crohn's disease (dated by TCRdb to between 2017 and 2020). The intended sense of this specimen's time point label: neoterminal ileum biopsy at postoperative endoscopy, about 6 months after surgery. The library was built by means of the immunoSEQ multiplex PCR assay. Here the immuneACCESS table is served through TCRdb, limited to in-frame sequences with V and J called. Missing clones are a known gap in these copies; in checked studies unresolved V genes cover under half, and the rest lacks a known reason. Counted in this sample were 5,000 or so clones; 75% to 80% of them appeared once. Jointly, the top ten make up roughly 36% of the sample. Input material: ileal tissue. These receptors originate from an adult with Crohn's disease.

The rearrangement joins TRBV9 to TRBJ2-3, with D tentatively TRBD2 (5 bases). CDR3 length: 15 amino acids. Trimming cost V 0 bases and J 8 bases, with 16 bases left between them. Looked up from germline, CDR1 is SGDLS and CDR2 is YYNGEE. CDR3 nucleotides: TGTGCCAGCAGCGTAGAGGAGCGGAGCTCTCCTACGCAGTATTTT. Its translation is CASSVEERSSPTQYF.

V is TRBV7-2 and J is TRBJ1-1; D gene ambiguous. V lost 5 bases and J lost 5, with 9 bases in between. The CDR3 covers 12 residues. CDR1 and CDR2 from the germline V gene are SGHTA and FQGNSA. The CDR3 nucleotides read TGTGCCAGCAGCCCCGTAAGGACTGAAGCTTTCTTT. Translated, it gives CASSPVRTEAFF.

This sequence joins TRBV5-1 and TRBJ1-1; 9 bases map to TRBD1. Germline CDR1 reads SGHRS; CDR2 reads YFSETQ. The CDR3 totals 15 residues. Germline trimming cut 2 bases from V and 4 bases from J; bases unmatched to any gene: 6. CDR3 sequence: CASSFGQGKITEAFF. DNA of the CDR3: TGCGCCAGCAGCTTTGGACAGGGGAAAATCACTGAAGCTTTCTTT.

This clone was detected only a few times. The rearrangement uses TRBV5-1 and TRBJ2-1, with a tentative D call TRBD1 (6 bases). There are 16 residues in the CDR3. The germline CDR1 and CDR2 sequences are SGHRS and YFSETQ. V was cut by 3 bases and J by 7 bases, with 20 bases left in between. The CDR3 loop is CASSYSSQGANNEQFF. DNA for the CDR3: TGCGCCAGCAGCTACTCATCACAGGGAGCTAATAATGAGCAGTTCTTC.

The J gene is TRBJ1-2, the V gene TRBV19; D is ambiguous. V was shortened by 5 bases and J by 0 bases, with 19 bases between the two germline ends. CDR1 and CDR2 from the germline V gene are LNHDA and SQIVND (reference sequence). The CDR3 has 17 amino acids. Written as DNA, the CDR3 is TGTGCCAGTAGTCAACCGCGGGATGCGGCGTCTAACTATGGCTACACCTTC. Protein: CASSQPRDAASNYGYTF.

The table lists this clone with a few counts. The V gene is TRBV12-5, the J gene TRBJ1-1; D is uncertain. CDR1 and CDR2 from the germline V gene are LGHNT and FRNRAP. V lost 3 bases to trimming and J lost 3 bases, with 8 bases between them. The CDR3 spans 13 residues. The CDR3 DNA follows: TGTGCTAGTGGTTTTCCGGGCTACACTGAAGCTTTCTTT. Its protein product is CASGFPGYTEAFF.

V gene TRBV10-2 combines with J gene TRBJ1-2, with 8 nucleotides matching TRBD1. The CDR3 length is 13 residues. V shed 6 bases, J shed 5 bases, and the junction held 5 bases outside the gene matches. From germline, CDR1 is WSHSY and CDR2 SAAADI. In nucleotides, the CDR3 is TGCGCCAGCAGCTCGACAGGGGATTATGGCTACACCTTC. This translates into CASSSTGDYGYTF.

This clone was recorded once. The genes are TRBV5-5 and TRBJ2-7; no clear D. Germline lookup yields CDR1 SGHKS and CDR2 YYEKEE (reference sequence). This CDR3 region has 14 residues. Trimming cost V 4 bases and J 1 base, with 12 bases left between them. The CDR3 nucleotides read TGTGCCAGCAGCCTACTGGGAAGGTCCTACGAGCAGTACTTC. Protein product: CASSLLGRSYEQYF.

The chain recombines TRBV28 with TRBJ2-2, with D perhaps TRBD2 (7 bases). The germline CDR1 and CDR2 sequences are MDHEN and SYDVKM. The V end was cut by 6 bases, the J end by 2 bases, with 13 bases between. CDR3 length: 15 residues. CDR3 DNA sequence: TGTGCCAGCAGGACGGGGGGCCCAAACACCGGGGAGCTGTTTTTT. Translated, it gives CASRTGGPNTGELFF.

This clone was counted between two and nine times. CDR3 coding DNA: TGTGCCACCATCGGGTCTTTTATCTCTGGAAACACCATATATTTT. Translating gives CATIGSFISGNTIYF. The chain combines TRBV6-1 with TRBJ1-3; D remains ambiguous. Germline CDR1 MNHNS, CDR2 SASEGT. Between the trimmed V and J ends, which lost 10 bases and 0 bases, there was a span of 16 bases. This CDR3 contains 15 residues.

CDR3 coding DNA: TGTGCCAGCAGCTTACTAGCGGGGGCCGAGCAGTACTTC. This sequence encodes CASSLLAGAEQYF. The V gene is TRBV7-3, the J gene TRBJ2-7; 10 nucleotides match TRBD2. V gave up 2 bases and J gave up 6 bases; unmatched junction bases: 1. The CDR3 runs 13 residues. In germline, CDR1 is SGHTA, CDR2 FQGTGA.

V is TRBV5-6 and J is TRBJ1-2; TRBD1 agrees at 7 bases. V was clipped by 2 bases and J by 7 bases; unmatched bases: 8. CDR1 and CDR2 (germline): SGHDT, YYEEEE. This CDR3 region has 14 residues. CDR3 protein: CASSFRRGQGGYTF. The CDR3 coding sequence is TGTGCCAGCAGCTTTCGTAGGGGGCAGGGTGGCTACACCTTC. The full variable domain, its missing parts supplied by reference TRBV5-6 and TRBJ1-2, is DAGVTQSPTHLIKTRGQQVTLRCSPKSGHDTVSWYQQALGQGPQFIFQYYEEEERQRGNFPDRFSGHQFPNYSSELNVNALLLGDSALYLCASSFRRGQGGYTFGSGTRLTVV.

The chain couples TRBV5-1 to TRBJ2-7; D gene ambiguous. This CDR3 has 14 residues. Germline assignment: CDR1 SGHRS and CDR2 YFSETQ. V was trimmed by 3 bases and J by 2 bases, leaving 12 bases between them. In nucleotides, the CDR3 is TGCGCCAGCAGCTGGGGTACACCCACCTACGAGCAGTACTTC. Its translation: CASSWGTPTYEQYF.

The chain has TRBV29-1 and TRBJ1-1, with D unclear. Per the germline V gene, CDR1 is SQVTM and CDR2 is ANQGSEA. With 6 bases removed from V and 1 base from J, the gap between germline ends came to 9 bases. This CDR3 contains 12 residues. The CDR3 DNA reads as TGCAGCGTCGGTCAGAGGAACACTGAAGCTTTCTTT. This translates into CSVGQRNTEAFF. Together with reference TRBV29-1 and TRBJ1-1, the CDR3 gives the full variable domain: SAVISQKPSRDICQRGTSLTIQCQVDSQVTMMFWYRQQPGQSLTLIATANQGSEATYESGFVIDKFPISRPNLTFSTLTVSNMSPEDSSIYLCSVGQRNTEAFFGQGTRLTVV.

The rearrangement uses TRBV27 and TRBJ1-4; D is perhaps TRBD1 (6 bases). The CDR3 is made up of 13 amino acids. Germline CDR1 reads MNHEY; CDR2 reads SMNVEV (reference sequence). V gave up 7 bases and J gave up 3 bases, with 9 bases separating them. The CDR3 here is CASIRGPNEKLFF. The CDR3 DNA sequence: TGTGCCAGCATCAGGGGCCCTAATGAAAAACTGTTTTTT.

The chain links TRBV5-1 to TRBJ2-2; D not resolved. Per the germline V gene, CDR1 is SGHRS and CDR2 is YFSETQ. CDR3 length: 16 residues. The V end was cut by 3 bases, the J end by 1 base, with 13 bases between. The CDR3 DNA sequence: TGCGCCAGCAGCTGGCAGGACCTCCGGAACACCGGGGAGCTGTTTTTT. Protein product: CASSWQDLRNTGELFF.

This clone has only one observation. V gene TRBV19 combines with J gene TRBJ1-5; 7 bases match TRBD1. After removal of 3 bases from V and 0 bases from J, the junction contained 5 bases not matched to a gene. Germline V gene data show CDR1 as LNHDA and CDR2 as SQIVND (reference sequence). The CDR3 is made up of 16 amino acids. CDR3 nucleotide sequence: TGTGCCAGTAGTATGACAGGGATGAGTAGCAATCAGCCCCAGCATTTT. Encoded protein: CASSMTGMSSNQPQHF. The whole variable domain, filled in from reference TRBV19 and TRBJ1-5, reads DGGITQSPKYLFRKEGQNVTLSCEQNLNHDAMYWYRQDPGQGLRLIYYSQIVNDFQKGDIAEGYSVSREKKESFPLTVTSAQKNPTAFYLCASSMTGMSSNQPQHFGDGTRLSIL.

CDR3 amino acids: CASSLEGTQYF. CDR3 sequence (DNA): TGTGCCAGCAGCTTGGAGGGAACGCAGTATTTT. V gene TRBV5-6 combines with J gene TRBJ2-3; D ambiguous. The CDR3 sequence is 11 residues long. Trimming took 0 bases from V and 9 from J, leaving 5 bases between them. Germline CDR1 reads SGHDT; CDR2 reads YYEEEE.

This clone was counted between two and nine times. The V gene is TRBV18, the J gene TRBJ2-7; 9 nucleotides line up with TRBD1. The CDR3 length is 13 residues. Germline values: CDR1 KGHSH, CDR2 LQKENI. Trimming at V came to 6 bases and at J to 3 bases, leaving 3 bases not matched to a gene. CDR3: CASSGTGYYEQYF. The CDR3 region has the DNA TGTGCCAGCTCGGGGACAGGGTACTACGAGCAGTACTTC.

The rearrangement uses TRBV6-5 and TRBJ2-2; 8 bases map to TRBD2. J gave up 5 bases and V 10 bases, and 12 bases lay outside the gene matches. The CDR3 spans 15 residues. The germline CDR1 and CDR2 sequences are MNHEY and SVGAGI. Here the CDR3 reads CATRGSGSGTGELFF. The CDR3 nucleotides are TGTGCCACCCGGGGGAGCGGGAGTGGAACCGGGGAGCTGTTTTTT.

This clone has a single count. The chain couples TRBV5-1 to TRBJ1-5, with D maybe TRBD1 (6 bases). Between the trimmed V and J ends, which lost 4 bases and 0 bases, there was a span of 11 bases. The V gene's germline CDR1 is SGHRS and CDR2 YFSETQ. There are 15 residues in the CDR3. CDR3 region: CASSVDSYSNQPQHF. The CDR3 DNA reads TGCGCCAGCAGCGTGGACAGCTATAGCAATCAGCCCCAGCATTTT.

The gene calls are TRBV9 and TRBJ2-3; 9 bases are shared with TRBD2. Germline lookup yields CDR1 SGDLS and CDR2 YYNGEE. CDR3 size: 16 residues. V lost 3 bases, J lost 6 bases, and 11 bases stayed unmatched. This CDR3 is CASSALAGATRDTQYF. Written as DNA, the CDR3 is TGTGCCAGCAGCGCACTAGCGGGCGCTACTCGGGATACGCAGTATTTT.

The chain is built from TRBV7-3 and TRBJ2-2; D is perhaps TRBD1 or TRBD2 (5 bases each). Looked up from germline, CDR1 is SGHTA and CDR2 is FQGTGA. CDR3 length: 16 residues. V was shortened by 5 bases and J by 1 base, with 14 bases between the two germline ends. The CDR3 spells CASSPQGRGNTGELFF. Written as DNA, the CDR3 is TGTGCCAGCAGCCCGCAGGGTCGGGGGAACACCGGGGAGCTGTTTTTT.